The 26 T cell receptor beta chains in this list originate from one sample, sequenced in a study of T-cell reconstitution after alpha-beta-depleted transplantation in children (dated by TCRdb to 2016 to 2017). Taken with the paper, the label for treatment or condition translates to: allogeneic hematopoietic cell transplantation with graft depleted of TCRalphabeta T cells and CD19 B cells. Library generation was performed with PCR. Sequencing used an Illumina HiSeq 2500. To normalize quantification of the TCRbeta repertoire, the TCR libraries were built with molecular barcoding that relied on unique molecular identifiers. TCRdb itself trimmed the public reads at Q25 with fastp, ran MiXCR and retained productive beta chains. Entries are consolidated by CDR3 protein sequence, retaining the most common genes and DNA. Across this sample there are about 220,000 distinct CDR3 sequences, with more than 15% seen only once. Roughly two fifths of the sample belongs to the ten largest clones.

The sequenced sample was PBMCs, mostly from graft donor cells, obtained 360 days after TCRalphabeta/CD19-depleted stem cell transplant. All receptors derive from a male patient between 2 and 10 years old who had a stem cell transplant for acute lymphoblastic leukemia, so the T cells may come from the graft donor.

The sample holds a few counts of this clonotype. In DNA form, the CDR3 reads TGTGCCAGCAGCTTAGTGGGGGGGCTGAACACCGGGGAGCTGTTTTTT. This codes for CASSLVGGLNTGELFF. The chain carries TRBV7-2 and TRBJ2-2, with D possibly being TRBD2 (7 bases). The V end was cut by 1 base, the J end by 1 base, with 10 bases between. CDR1 is SGHTA, CDR2 FQGNSA, per germline. CDR3 length: 16 amino acids.

The chain couples TRBV10-3 to TRBJ1-5; no definite D call. V was pared by 2 bases and J by 5 bases, with 10 bases between. The CDR3 has 14 residues. Germline CDR1 reads ENHRY; CDR2 reads SYGVKD. The CDR3 region is CAISETRQYQPQHF. CDR3 nucleotides: TGTGCCATCAGTGAGACCCGGCAGTATCAGCCCCAGCATTTT.

This clonotype was counted a single time. This CDR3 is CASSPLAGASFNTQYF. The CDR3 coding sequence is TGTGCCAGCAGTCCCCTGGCGGGGGCATCATTTAATACGCAGTATTTT. The V and J genes are TRBV12-3 or TRBV12-4 and TRBJ2-3; D may be TRBD2 (7 bases). The CDR3 runs to 16 residues. Trimming stripped 5 bases from V and 7 bases from J, with 22 bases between.

This clonotype has just a few counts. This chain connects TRBV6-5 to TRBJ2-7, with D unclear. This CDR3 spans 13 amino acids. The V gene lost 2 bases and the J gene lost 6 bases, with 11 bases spanning the gap. From germline, CDR1 is MNHEY and CDR2 SVGAGI. The CDR3 is CASSYAPPGEQYF. The CDR3 DNA reads TGTGCCAGCAGTTACGCCCCCCCGGGCGAGCAGTACTTC.

The genes are TRBV10-3 and TRBJ1-2, with a weak D call TRBD1 (5 bases). Germline loops: CDR1 ENHRY, CDR2 SYGVKD. The CDR3 length is 16 residues. Between the trimmed V and J ends, which lost 2 bases and 2 bases, there was a span of 15 bases. CDR3 DNA sequence: TGTGCCATCAGTGAGCCCGGGACTCATGGGAACTATGGCTACACCTTC. Translated, it gives CAISEPGTHGNYGYTF.

This clonotype appeared once. The rearrangement joins TRBV7-9 to TRBJ2-1; TRBD1 is a possible D gene (6 bases). Between the trimmed V and J ends, which lost 4 bases and 2 bases, there was a span of 12 bases. This CDR3 spans 15 amino acids. Germline V CDR1 and CDR2: SEHNR, FQNEAQ (reference sequence). CDR3 sequence reads: CASSSRGFPYNEQFF. CDR3 DNA: TGTGCCAGCAGCTCCAGGGGCTTCCCCTACAATGAGCAGTTCTTC.

The V call is TRBV18, the J call TRBJ2-7; D remains unclear. This CDR3 spans 16 amino acids. V lost 0 bases to trimming and J lost 0 bases, with 12 bases between them. In germline, CDR1 is KGHSH, CDR2 LQKENI. CDR3 nucleotide sequence: TGTGCCAGCTCACCACCGGGCCGACGTGACTCCTACGAGCAGTACTTC. Its protein is CASSPPGRRDSYEQYF.

This clonotype was picked up a small number of times. The rearrangement links TRBV20-1 to TRBJ1-4; tentative D call: TRBD1 (5 bases). Germline-derived CDR1 and CDR2 are DFQATT and SNEGSKA (reference sequence). This CDR3 is 14 amino acids long. Trimming pared 3 bases from V and 12 bases from J, leaving 20 bases between. The CDR3 coding sequence is TGCAGTGCTAGGGACCGATTTGGGGGGACGGAACTGTTTTTT. Amino acid sequence: CSARDRFGGTELFF.

The chain carries TRBV4-3 and TRBJ2-5; no clear D. V dropped 4 bases and J dropped 1 base, with 16 bases sitting between them. CDR1 LGHNA and CDR2 YSLEER come from the germline V gene. This CDR3 is built from 16 residues. The CDR3 DNA reads as TGCGCCAGCAGCCGGGGAAGAATCCTGGCCCAAGAGACCCAGTACTTC. Translation: CASSRGRILAQETQYF.

The chain links TRBV5-1 to TRBJ1-1; 7 nucleotides agree with TRBD1. CDR1 and CDR2 (germline): SGHRS, YFSETQ. V trimming: 4 bases; J trimming: 4 bases; junction bases outside the gene matches: 4. The CDR3 contains 13 residues. The CDR3 loop reads CASSDPGGTEAFF. As DNA, the CDR3 is TGCGCCAGCAGCGACCCAGGGGGCACTGAAGCTTTCTTT.

This clonotype appeared many times. This chain joins TRBV12-3 or TRBV12-4 and TRBJ2-3; TRBD1 matches 8 bases. The length of the CDR3 is 12 residues. Trimming took 4 bases from V and 14 from J; bases not matched to a gene: 8. The DNA of the CDR3 is TGTGCCAGCAGTTATCGGACAGGGAAGGGGTATTTT. Amino acid sequence: CASSYRTGKGYF.

This clonotype turned up a few times. V usage is TRBV28 and J usage is TRBJ2-4; D may be TRBD1 (5 bases). The CDR3 consists of 14 residues. Germline V gene data show CDR1 as MDHEN and CDR2 as SYDVKM. V was cut by 6 bases and J by 6 bases, with 15 bases left in between. The CDR3 DNA reads as TGTGCCAGCAGCATTTGGGGCGAACGAAACATTCAGTACTTC. Protein sequence: CASSIWGERNIQYF.

The V call is TRBV7-2, the J call TRBJ2-1, with D possibly being TRBD1 or TRBD2 (5 bases each). Germline assignment: CDR1 SGHTA and CDR2 FQGNSA. The CDR3 has 13 residues. Deletions cut 1 base from V and 8 bases from J, with 9 bases between. The CDR3 coding sequence is TGTGCCAGCAGCTTAGAAAGGGACGATGAGCAGTTCTTC. It translates to CASSLERDDEQFF.

The CDR3 loop is CSARVTGGGEAFF. The CDR3 DNA follows: TGCAGTGCTAGAGTGACAGGAGGGGGTGAGGCTTTCTTT. The chain recombines TRBV20-1 with TRBJ1-1; perhaps TRBD1 as D (6 bases). Trimming took off 1 base at V and 11 bases at J, with 17 bases between the two ends. The CDR3 loop spans 13 amino acids. Germline CDR1 DFQATT, CDR2 SNEGSKA (reference sequence).

The rearrangement joins TRBV12-3 or TRBV12-4 to TRBJ2-5; D unclear. Trimming shortened V by 3 bases and J by 5 bases, and 10 bases separated the two germline ends. The CDR3 sequence is 13 residues long. CDR3 protein: CASSFRVEETQYF. The DNA of the CDR3 is TGTGCCAGCAGTTTCCGGGTTGAGGAGACCCAGTACTTC.

This clonotype has a count of ten or more. This chain joins TRBV28 and TRBJ2-2; D possibly corresponds to TRBD1 (5 bases). Per the germline V gene, CDR1 is MDHEN and CDR2 is SYDVKM. There are 15 residues in the CDR3. The V end lost 3 bases, the J end lost 0 bases, and 8 bases lay between the germline ends. This CDR3 is CASSLTAANTGELFF. The CDR3 DNA sequence: TGTGCCAGCAGTTTGACAGCCGCGAACACCGGGGAGCTGTTTTTT.

This clonotype has a handful of counts. The V gene is TRBV28, the J gene TRBJ2-2; 10 bases fit TRBD2. The length of the CDR3 is 15 residues. V dropped 5 bases and J dropped 5; count of bases not matched to a gene: 5. Germline CDR1 reads MDHEN; CDR2 reads SYDVKM. The DNA for the CDR3 is TGTGCCAGCAGTCCAAGCGGGAGGGCGACCGGGGAGCTGTTTTTT. Translating it yields CASSPSGRATGELFF. Complete variable domain (other parts from reference TRBV28 and TRBJ2-2): DVKVTQSSRYLVKRTGEKVFLECVQDMDHENMFWYRQDPGLGLRLIYFSYDVKMKEKGDIPEGYSVSREKKERFSLILESASTNQTSMYLCASSPSGRATGELFFGEGSRLTVL.

The gene calls are TRBV29-1 and TRBJ2-2; 9 nucleotides line up with TRBD1. Trimming cost V 7 bases and J 4 bases; bases outside gene matches: 4. The CDR3 covers 13 residues. Germline CDR1 reads SQVTM; CDR2 reads ANQGSEA. The CDR3 bases are TGCAGCGGTATGGACAGGGGCACCGGGGAGCTGTTTTTT. Protein sequence: CSGMDRGTGELFF.

There are a few counts of this clonotype. The genes are TRBV5-4 and TRBJ2-7; 8 bases line up with TRBD2. CDR3 length: 16 residues. Trimming at V came to 4 bases and at J to 1 base, leaving 10 bases not matched to a gene. Germline V gene lookup returns CDR1 SGHNT and CDR2 YYREEE (reference sequence). The CDR3 DNA is TGTGCCAGCAGCAACACCGCCGGGACTAGATCCTACGAGCAGTACTTC. The encoded protein is CASSNTAGTRSYEQYF.

This clonotype was seen more than once but under ten times. The J gene is TRBJ2-1, the V gene TRBV5-5; 10 bases line up with TRBD2. V lost 2 bases and J lost 2; bases outside the gene matches: 7. Germline V lookup: CDR1 SGHKS, CDR2 YYEKEE (reference sequence). CDR3 size: 17 residues. The CDR3 loop is CASSLLAGQTPYNEQFF. The CDR3 bases are TGTGCCAGCAGCTTACTAGCGGGACAGACGCCCTACAATGAGCAGTTCTTC.

This clonotype was detected a few times. The rearrangement links TRBV20-1 to TRBJ1-1; the D is unclear. Germline CDR1 reads DFQATT; CDR2 reads SNEGSKA (reference sequence). The CDR3 length is 14 residues. Trimming cost V 0 bases and J 11 bases, with 19 bases left between them. The CDR3: CSARDSAGLGKAFF. CDR3 DNA sequence: TGCAGTGCTAGAGATTCGGCAGGCTTAGGAAAGGCTTTCTTT.

This clonotype was seen many times. The J gene is TRBJ2-7, the V gene TRBV27; D perhaps matches TRBD1 (5 bases). The length of the CDR3 is 18 residues. The ends were cut back, 5 bases at V and 3 bases at J, with 26 bases in the middle. CDR1 and CDR2 (germline): MNHEY, SMNVEV (reference sequence). The CDR3 region has the DNA TGTGCCAGCAGTCCCGTTAAATCCTCGGATGGGGCCCGCTACGAGCAGTACTTC. Translation: CASSPVKSSDGARYEQYF.

This chain connects TRBV3-1 to TRBJ2-5; D is unresolved. CDR3 size: 12 residues. V was clipped by 3 bases and J by 5 bases, with 7 bases between them. The V gene's germline CDR1 is LGHDT and CDR2 YNNKEL (reference sequence). CDR3 amino acids: CASSHGIETQYF. DNA of the CDR3: TGTGCCAGCAGCCACGGAATCGAGACCCAGTACTTC.

V gene TRBV3-1 combines with J gene TRBJ2-7; 8 bases are a match to TRBD2. The CDR3 sequence is 16 residues long. With 4 bases clipped from V and 4 bases from J, the junction kept 12 bases outside the gene matches. Germline CDR1 is LGHDT and CDR2 is YNNKEL (reference sequence). The DNA for the CDR3 is TGTGCCAGCAGCCCGGGGTCCGTCGCGGGGGGTTACGAGCAGTACTTC. Translating gives CASSPGSVAGGYEQYF.

The rearrangement uses TRBV25-1 and TRBJ2-2; 8 nucleotides agree with TRBD2. CDR3 length: 17 residues. The germline V gene has CDR1 MGHDK and CDR2 SYGVNS. V shed 1 base, J shed 3 bases, and the junction held 7 bases outside the gene matches. This chain's CDR3 is CASSEFGTSRYTGELFF. Written as DNA, the CDR3 is TGTGCCAGCAGTGAATTCGGGACTAGTAGGTACACCGGGGAGCTGTTTTTT.

The chain couples TRBV5-1 to TRBJ2-5, with 7 bases lining up with TRBD2. This CDR3 has 13 residues. Germline trimming cut 4 bases from V and 2 bases from J; bases unmatched to any gene: 2. In germline, CDR1 is SGHRS, CDR2 YFSETQ. CDR3 sequence: CASSMGLQETQYF. DNA for the CDR3: TGCGCCAGCAGCATGGGACTACAAGAGACCCAGTACTTC.